One sample yielded the 17 T cell receptor beta chains listed below, sequenced in a study of human T cells and chemical hapten exposure. The time point is: patch test 1, 2 weeks after DPC sensitization. Treatment in this sample: therapeutic diphenylcyclopropenone sensitization with weekly scalp DPC. MiXCR was run by TCRdb on the RACE reads, yielding one entry per CDR3 protein. The sample records 75,000 to 90,000 distinct CDR3 sequences, over 9.5% being singletons. The material was whole blood, obtained in connection with sensitization to the hapten diphenylcyclopropenone (DPC). Receptors were obtained from a woman in her sixties with alopecia areata. Some clones in this sample may be carry-over from other donors' samples.

This clonotype was counted between two and nine times. The CDR3 protein is CASSYSGGARDTQYF. The CDR3 nucleotides read TGTGCCAGCAGCTATAGCGGGGGGGCCAGGGATACGCAGTATTTT. The J gene is TRBJ2-3, the V gene TRBV5-5, with 11 bases fitting TRBD2. CDR3 length: 15 amino acids. The germline gives CDR1 SGHKS, CDR2 YYEKEE (reference sequence). The V segment lost 3 bases and the J segment 6 bases; nucleotides outside the gene matches: 6.

This clonotype was found many times. The chain is built from TRBV20-1 and TRBJ1-2; 7 bases are a match to TRBD1. The CDR3 spans 14 residues. Germline trimming cut 4 bases from V and 7 bases from J; bases unmatched to any gene: 12. The V gene's germline CDR1 is DFQATT and CDR2 SNEGSKA (reference sequence). The CDR3 loop is CSAKEPGDRPGYTF. The DNA of the CDR3 is TGCAGTGCTAAGGAGCCGGGGGACAGACCTGGCTACACCTTC.

There are many counts of this clonotype. V and J are TRBV3-1 and TRBJ1-2; D unclear. V lost 6 bases, J lost 3 bases, and 14 bases lay in between. CDR3 length equals 14 residues. The germline CDR1 and CDR2 sequences are LGHDT and YNNKEL (reference sequence). The CDR3 loop is CASRPSVIDYGYTF. CDR3 sequence (DNA): TGTGCCAGCAGGCCGAGCGTGATTGACTATGGCTACACCTTC.

This clonotype turned up a few times. The chain uses TRBV7-2 and TRBJ1-6; unclear D gene. This CDR3 has 12 residues. The germline CDR1 and CDR2 sequences are SGHTA and FQGNSA. Trimming took off 7 bases at V and 9 bases at J, with 10 bases between the two ends. The CDR3 DNA follows: TGTGCCAGCACCCTAAGACCTTCACCCCTCCACTTT. It yields the protein CASTLRPSPLHF.

This clonotype was seen repeatedly, ten times or more. The chain combines TRBV6-5 with TRBJ2-6; the match to TRBD1 covers 8 bases. The CDR3 is made up of 15 amino acids. The trim removed 6 bases at V and 4 bases at J, leaving 5 bases unmatched. CDR1 MNHEY and CDR2 SVGAGI come from the germline V gene. CDR3 protein: CASRDRVLGANVLTF. The CDR3 DNA follows: TGTGCCAGCAGGGACAGGGTCTTAGGGGCCAACGTCCTGACTTTC.

The V gene is TRBV5-1, the J gene TRBJ2-7, with D perhaps TRBD1 (7 bases). Germline V lookup: CDR1 SGHRS, CDR2 YFSETQ. The CDR3 totals 15 residues. Trimming removed 4 bases from V and 5 bases from J, with 19 bases in between. CDR3 DNA: TGCGCCAGCAGCCGAGCGGAGGGGGCGCCCAACGAGCAGTACTTC. Residues: CASSRAEGAPNEQYF.

This clonotype was counted ten times or more. CDR3 amino acids: CASISYMNTEAFF. The DNA of the CDR3 is TGTGCCAGCATATCTTACATGAACACTGAAGCTTTCTTT. V gene TRBV6-5 combines with J gene TRBJ1-1; D ambiguous. The CDR3 runs to 13 residues. Trimming stripped 7 bases from V and 0 bases from J, with 9 bases between. Germline CDR1 and CDR2: MNHEY and SVGAGI.

There are many counts of this clonotype. J is TRBJ1-5 and V is TRBV4-2; D unclear. The CDR3 sequence is 15 residues long. The V end lost 1 base, the J end lost 4 bases, and 11 bases lay between the germline ends. The germline V gene encodes CDR1 LGHNA and CDR2 YNFKEQ. The DNA for the CDR3 is TGTGCCAGCAGCCAAGTTGGCCAGAAGAATCAGCCCCAGCATTTT. Its translation is CASSQVGQKNQPQHF.

The chain combines TRBV5-1 with TRBJ1-1; D is uncertain. This CDR3 has 11 amino acids. V was trimmed by 4 bases and J by 8 bases, leaving 9 bases between them. The germline gives CDR1 SGHRS, CDR2 YFSETQ. The CDR3 protein is CASSDHKEAFF. CDR3 coding DNA: TGCGCCAGCAGCGACCACAAAGAAGCTTTCTTT.

This clonotype was seen only a few times. The chain links TRBV3-1 to TRBJ2-7; 8 bases line up with TRBD2. The CDR3 length is 16 residues. V shed 7 bases and J 2 bases; nucleotides not matched to a gene: 13. CDR1 is LGHDT, CDR2 YNNKEL, per germline (reference sequence). The CDR3 protein is CASTLRGGGYTYEQYF. CDR3 sequence (DNA): TGTGCCAGCACTCTTAGAGGCGGGGGGTATACCTACGAGCAGTACTTC.

In its sample, this clonotype was seen a few times. V usage is TRBV3-1 and J usage is TRBJ1-2; no clear D gene. Germline CDR1 LGHDT, CDR2 YNNKEL (reference sequence). CDR3 length: 15 amino acids. V lost 4 bases and J 6 bases, leaving 18 bases between the germline ends. The CDR3 loop reads CASSPRQKQSDGYTF. The CDR3 DNA is TGTGCCAGCAGCCCGCGCCAGAAACAATCGGATGGCTACACCTTC.

This chain connects TRBV20-1 to TRBJ1-2; D unclear. Germline lookup yields CDR1 DFQATT and CDR2 SNEGSKA (reference sequence). CDR3 length: 16 amino acids. The V and J ends lost 1 base and 4 bases respectively, with 19 bases between them. CDR3 DNA: TGCAGTGCTAGAGCGGACGAGATGGTCCTAGGCTATGGCTACACCTTC. It translates to CSARADEMVLGYGYTF.

This clonotype was seen at least ten times. V is TRBV7-8 and J is TRBJ2-7; possible D gene TRBD2, 6 bases. Germline V CDR1 and CDR2: SGHVS, FQNEAQ. This CDR3 is built from 14 residues. The V and J ends lost 1 base and 3 bases respectively, with 10 bases between them. CDR3 region: CASSLGGTFYEQYF. The CDR3 DNA reads TGTGCCAGCAGCTTAGGCGGGACTTTCTACGAGCAGTACTTC. Based on the CDR3 plus reference TRBV7-8 and TRBJ2-7, the full variable domain is GAGVSQSPRYKVAKRGQDVALRCDPISGHVSLFWYQQALGQGPEFLTYFQNEAQLDKSGLPSDRFFAERPEGSVSTLKIQRTQQEDSAVYLCASSLGGTFYEQYFGPGTRLTVT.

This clonotype appeared many times. The chain has TRBV12-3 or TRBV12-4 and TRBJ1-2; D unresolved. V gave up 8 bases and J gave up 4 bases, with 8 bases separating them. CDR3 length: 11 amino acids. This chain's CDR3 is CASVAGYGYTF. The CDR3 DNA reads as TGTGCCAGCGTGGCGGGCTATGGCTACACCTTC.

The sample holds many counts of this clonotype. The V and J genes are TRBV3-1 and TRBJ2-7, with 8 bases that match TRBD1. The length of the CDR3 is 15 residues. Looked up from germline, CDR1 is LGHDT and CDR2 is YNNKEL (reference sequence). J was trimmed by 4 bases and V by 1 base; bases with no gene match: 6. Here the CDR3 reads CASSQAGGAGYEQYF. The CDR3 DNA sequence: TGTGCCAGCAGCCAAGCAGGGGGCGCAGGTTACGAGCAGTACTTC.

V usage is TRBV18 and J usage is TRBJ1-5; D gene uncertain. There are 13 residues in the CDR3. Germline CDR1 KGHSH, CDR2 LQKENI. Between the trimmed V and J ends, which lost 3 bases and 10 bases, there was a span of 13 bases. The CDR3 loop reads CASSPGVGYPQHF. The CDR3 region has the DNA TGTGCCAGCTCACCTGGGGTCGGGTATCCCCAGCATTTT. Based on the CDR3 plus reference TRBV18 and TRBJ1-5, the full variable domain is NAGVMQNPRHLVRRRGQEARLRCSPMKGHSHVYWYRQLPEEGLKFMVYLQKENIIDESGMPKERFSAEFPKEGPSILRIQQVVRGDSAAYFCASSPGVGYPQHFGDGTRLSIL.

To note about this clonotype: This may be a read error, as it is one base from a much larger clone. CDR3 region: CASSLVGSHYGYTF. CDR3 DNA sequence: TGTGCCAGCAGTCTAGTGGGGTCCCACTATGGCTACACCTTC. V and J are TRBV7-9 and TRBJ1-2; no firm D call. From germline, CDR1 is SEHNR and CDR2 FQNEAQ (reference sequence). Between the trimmed V and J ends, which lost 6 bases and 3 bases, there was a span of 14 bases. The CDR3 consists of 14 residues.